Shown below are 30 T cell receptor beta chains from a single sample sequenced in a study of cytomegalovirus exposure and HLA in healthy donors (dated by TCRdb to between 2016 and 2019). The protocol used for the library was the immunoSEQ multiplex PCR assay. For the multiplex PCR, a mixture combining 60 forward primers for TCR Vbeta segments and 13 reverse primers for TCR Jbeta segments was used. TCRdb carries this immuneACCESS record with in-frame sequences only. Its versions omit some clonotypes, under half of them owing to an unresolved V gene in the studies checked, with the rest unexplained. Across this sample there are 150,000 to 200,000 clones, with 60% to 85% seen only once. The ten largest make up roughly 7% of the sample. The specimen sequenced was PBMCs. The receptors derive from a male donor in good health and CMV-seropositive.

The chain couples TRBV5-5 to TRBJ2-5; no reliable D call. V lost 4 bases and J lost 3, with 13 bases in between. The CDR3 contains 14 residues. Germline CDR1 and CDR2: SGHKS and YYEKEE (reference sequence). CDR3 protein: CASSPLSTKETQYF. CDR3 DNA sequence: TGTGCCAGCAGCCCCCTGTCCACTAAAGAGACCCAGTACTTC.

The rearrangement joins TRBV2 to TRBJ1-1; 10 nucleotides align to TRBD1. Germline V lookup: CDR1 SNHLY, CDR2 FYNNEI. Trimming took 4 bases from V and 4 from J; bases not matched to a gene: 0. This CDR3 is 13 amino acids long. The CDR3 sequence is CASSGQGATEAFF. The CDR3 DNA is TGTGCCAGCAGTGGACAGGGGGCCACTGAAGCTTTCTTT.

In nucleotides, the CDR3 is TGTGCCAGCAGCTTAGGTTTCGGGGGGGTATTTGGCACAGATACGCAGTATTTT. This codes for CASSLGFGGVFGTDTQYF. This sequence joins TRBV11-2 and TRBJ2-3, with 8 bases fitting TRBD2. This CDR3 contains 18 residues. The junction had 10 bases not matched to a gene; V was cut back by 1 base and J by 1 base. In germline, CDR1 is SGHAT, CDR2 FQNNGV.

The chain links TRBV7-2 to TRBJ2-7; the D gene is possibly TRBD2 (6 bases). Trimming cost V 1 base and J 4 bases, with 14 bases left between them. This CDR3 is 15 amino acids long. Germline CDR1 and CDR2: SGHTA and FQGNSA. DNA for the CDR3: TGTGCCAGCAGCTTAGGGTTGCGGGGTGATTACGAGCAGTACTTC. Its translation: CASSLGLRGDYEQYF.

The rearrangement links TRBV25-1 to TRBJ1-1; no definite D call. The V and J ends lost 4 bases and 0 bases respectively, with 21 bases between them. The germline V gene has CDR1 MGHDK and CDR2 SYGVNS. The CDR3 extends over 18 amino acids. The CDR3 here is CASSVGRLGREMNTEAFF. Here the CDR3 DNA reads TGTGCCAGCAGTGTCGGACGGCTGGGGAGGGAGATGAACACTGAAGCTTTCTTT.

J is TRBJ2-7 and V is TRBV10-3; D uncertain. Germline V gene lookup returns CDR1 ENHRY and CDR2 SYGVKD. Between the trimmed V and J ends, which lost 1 base and 5 bases, there was a span of 12 bases. The CDR3 contains 14 residues. The CDR3 spells CAISELTETHEQYF. DNA for the CDR3: TGTGCCATCAGTGAGTTAACAGAGACACACGAGCAGTACTTC.

This chain connects TRBV13 to TRBJ2-1, with D hard to call. The V gene lost 0 bases and the J gene lost 10 bases, with 4 bases spanning the gap. From germline, CDR1 is PRHDT and CDR2 FYEKMQ (reference sequence). CDR3 size: 11 residues. Written as DNA, the CDR3 is TGTGCCAGCAGCTTAGGACTGGAGCAGTTCTTC. It translates to CASSLGLEQFF.

This clone was seen a single time. This chain joins TRBV6-5 and TRBJ2-5; 12 bases agree with TRBD2. Germline-derived CDR1 and CDR2 are MNHEY and SVGAGI. The CDR3 runs 15 residues. V was pared by 5 bases and J by 5 bases, with 6 bases of the junction left unmatched. The CDR3 loop is CASSLGLAGHETQYF. In DNA, the CDR3 is TGTGCCAGCAGTCTTGGACTAGCGGGGCATGAGACCCAGTACTTC.

V and J are TRBV30 and TRBJ1-2; 7 nucleotides agree with TRBD1. V lost 3 bases, J lost 6 bases, and 7 bases stayed unmatched. CDR3 length: 13 amino acids. From germline, CDR1 is GTSNPN and CDR2 SVGIG (reference sequence). As DNA, the CDR3 is TGTGCCTGGAGCACAGACAGGGATAATGGCTACACCTTC. Its protein product is CAWSTDRDNGYTF.

The chain has TRBV6-1 and TRBJ2-2; possible D gene TRBD2, 6 bases. The V gene lost 5 bases and the J gene lost 0 bases, with 7 bases spanning the gap. The CDR3 extends over 14 amino acids. Germline V gives CDR1 MNHNS, CDR2 SASEGT. The CDR3 nucleotides are TGTGCCAGCAGTACTAGCCCGAACACCGGGGAGCTGTTTTTT. Translation gives CASSTSPNTGELFF.

The gene calls are TRBV5-6 and TRBJ1-1, with 8 bases fitting TRBD1. V lost 4 bases and J lost 0; bases outside the gene matches: 2. Germline V gene lookup returns CDR1 SGHDT and CDR2 YYEEEE. The CDR3 consists of 14 residues. The CDR3 sequence is CASSATGVNTEAFF. CDR3 nucleotides: TGTGCCAGCAGCGCGACAGGGGTGAACACTGAAGCTTTCTTT.

The J gene is TRBJ2-3, the V gene TRBV7-3; TRBD1 aligns across 9 bases. The CDR3 is 15 residues long. Germline-derived CDR1 and CDR2 are SGHTA and FQGTGA. Trimming took 5 bases from V and 4 from J; bases not matched to a gene: 7. CDR3 in DNA: TGTGCCAGCAGCCCGGGACAGGGTGGTTCAGATACGCAGTATTTT. It codes for CASSPGQGGSDTQYF.

V usage is TRBV2 and J usage is TRBJ2-1, with 15 positions matching TRBD2. The CDR3 extends over 16 amino acids. Germline CDR1 reads SNHLY; CDR2 reads FYNNEI. After removal of 6 bases from V and 7 bases from J, the junction contained 7 bases not matched to a gene. The DNA for the CDR3 is TGTGCCAGCAGGGGTCCCGGGACTAGCGGGGGGAATGAGCAGTTCTTC. It codes for CASRGPGTSGGNEQFF.

J is TRBJ2-3 and V is TRBV9; D might be TRBD2 (6 bases). The ends were cut back, 0 bases at V and 4 bases at J, with 15 bases in the middle. In germline, CDR1 is SGDLS, CDR2 YYNGEE. The CDR3 is 16 amino acids. CDR3 sequence reads: CASSVARTSFADTQYF. CDR3 DNA: TGTGCCAGCAGCGTAGCGCGCACTAGCTTCGCAGATACGCAGTATTTT.

The gene calls are TRBV5-5 and TRBJ1-1; TRBD1 matches 8 bases. The V gene end was trimmed by 3 bases and the J gene end by 0 bases; junction bases not matched to a gene: 1. Germline V gene sequence: CDR1 SGHKS, CDR2 YYEKEE (reference sequence). This CDR3 is 14 amino acids long. CDR3 sequence: CASSSTGVNTEAFF. In DNA, the CDR3 is TGTGCCAGCAGCTCGACAGGGGTGAACACTGAAGCTTTCTTT.

A few counts support this clone. CDR3 bases: TGTGCCAGCAGTTACCCCAACACCGGGAGAGGCTACACCTTC. Its translation is CASSYPNTGRGYTF. This chain connects TRBV6-6 to TRBJ1-2; no reliable D call. Germline V gene sequence: CDR1 MNHNY, CDR2 SVGAGI (reference sequence). The CDR3 has 14 amino acids. V lost 2 bases and J 8 bases, leaving 15 bases between the germline ends.

This chain joins TRBV7-6 and TRBJ1-3; TRBD1 aligns across 8 bases. The CDR3 extends over 20 amino acids. With V trimmed by 5 bases and J by 2 bases, 20 bases remained unmatched. The germline V gene has CDR1 SGHVS and CDR2 FNYEAQ. CDR3 loop: CASSRSHRGFGVIPGNTIYF. The DNA of the CDR3 is TGTGCCAGCAGCCGATCGCACAGGGGGTTTGGTGTGATCCCTGGAAACACCATATATTTT.

The gene calls are TRBV25-1 and TRBJ2-5, with a possible D match to TRBD2 (7 bases). The V end lost 7 bases, the J end lost 5 bases, and 14 bases lay between the germline ends. Germline assignment: CDR1 MGHDK and CDR2 SYGVNS. The CDR3 runs 13 residues. This CDR3 is CASISGGGETQYF. The CDR3 nucleotides are TGTGCCAGCATATCGGGGGGCGGGGAGACCCAGTACTTC.

The chain is built from TRBV18 and TRBJ2-5; TRBD2 matches 8 bases. CDR3 length equals 14 residues. Trimming cost V 5 bases and J 5 bases; bases outside gene matches: 7. From germline, CDR1 is KGHSH and CDR2 LQKENI. DNA for the CDR3: TGTGCCAGCTCAGGCGCGGGGGGAGGCGAGACCCAGTACTTC. Protein: CASSGAGGGETQYF.

The rearrangement uses TRBV7-2 and TRBJ1-6; the D is unclear. Germline V CDR1 and CDR2: SGHTA, FQGNSA. Trimming cost V 4 bases and J 6 bases, with 10 bases left between them. This CDR3 has 14 residues. The CDR3 coding sequence is TGTGCCAGCAGCTCAGACCGGGGTAATTCACCCCTCCACTTT. This translates into CASSSDRGNSPLHF.

In nucleotides, the CDR3 is TGTGCCAGCAGCGTAGCTTACAATGAGCAGTTCTTC. Protein: CASSVAYNEQFF. The gene calls are TRBV9 and TRBJ2-1; D not resolved. The length of the CDR3 is 12 residues. V shed 0 bases and J shed 4 bases, with 2 bases lying between them. Per germline, CDR1 SGDLS and CDR2 YYNGEE.

The gene calls are TRBV7-2 and TRBJ2-1; 11 bases fit TRBD2. The V segment lost 5 bases and the J segment 4 bases; nucleotides outside the gene matches: 4. This CDR3 contains 15 residues. The V gene's germline CDR1 is SGHTA and CDR2 FQGNSA. CDR3 sequence: CASSISGGAYNEQFF. Here the CDR3 DNA reads TGTGCCAGCAGCATTAGCGGGGGGGCATACAATGAGCAGTTCTTC.

The CDR3 region has the DNA TGTGCCAGCAGCTTAGTGGAACTAGCGGGGGACAATGAGCAGTTCTTC. It encodes CASSLVELAGDNEQFF. The J gene is TRBJ2-1, the V gene TRBV7-9; 11 bases are shared with TRBD2. Germline loops: CDR1 SEHNR, CDR2 FQNEAQ (reference sequence). The junction had 4 bases not matched to a gene; V was cut back by 1 base and J by 5 bases. The CDR3 loop spans 16 amino acids.

The gene calls are TRBV14 and TRBJ2-6; 7 bases align to TRBD1. CDR1 and CDR2 (germline): SGHDN, FVKESK. The CDR3 sequence is 17 residues long. J gave up 0 bases and V 4 bases, and 6 bases lay outside the gene matches. CDR3 sequence reads: CASSPWTGFSGANVLTF. DNA for the CDR3: TGTGCCAGCAGCCCTTGGACAGGCTTCTCTGGGGCCAACGTCCTGACTTTC.

The chain recombines TRBV19 with TRBJ1-5; TRBD1 agrees at 9 bases. The germline V gene has CDR1 LNHDA and CDR2 SQIVND (reference sequence). This CDR3 is built from 16 residues. With 1 base clipped from V and 4 bases from J, the junction kept 5 bases outside the gene matches. The CDR3 nucleotides are TGTGCCAGTAGTATAGGGGGGGGGACAGGGAATCAGCCCCAGCATTTT. Its protein product is CASSIGGGTGNQPQHF.

This chain links TRBV7-2 with TRBJ1-3, with D unresolved. The CDR3 contains 14 residues. V lost 1 base to trimming and J lost 5 bases, with 9 bases between them. Per germline, CDR1 SGHTA and CDR2 FQGNSA. CDR3 amino acids: CASSLVAPRNTIYF. The DNA for the CDR3 is TGTGCCAGCAGCTTAGTAGCTCCGAGAAACACCATATATTTT.

This chain joins TRBV30 and TRBJ2-2; maybe TRBD2 (6 bases). Germline V gene sequence: CDR1 GTSNPN, CDR2 SVGIG (reference sequence). V lost 5 bases, J lost 1 base, and 17 bases lay in between. The CDR3 length is 16 residues. CDR3 sequence: CAWGAASVGNTGELFF. CDR3 bases: TGTGCCTGGGGAGCGGCTAGCGTTGGGAACACCGGGGAGCTGTTTTTT. Full variable domain (missing parts from reference TRBV30 and TRBJ2-2): SQTIHQWPATLVQPVGSPLSLECTVEGTSNPNLYWYRQAAGRGLQLLFYSVGIGQISSEVPQNLSASRPQDRQFILSSKKLLLSDSGFYLCAWGAASVGNTGELFFGEGSRLTVL.

This clone was counted a few times. The V and J genes are TRBV19 and TRBJ1-5; D might be TRBD1 (5 bases). CDR3 length: 18 residues. V gave up 3 bases and J gave up 0 bases, with 18 bases separating them. Looked up from germline, CDR1 is LNHDA and CDR2 is SQIVND (reference sequence). CDR3 residues: CASSIRLDSGNSNQPQHF. The CDR3 DNA reads TGTGCCAGTAGTATCCGTCTCGACAGTGGGAATAGCAATCAGCCCCAGCATTTT.

The chain uses TRBV25-1 and TRBJ2-7; 7 nucleotides match TRBD1. Unmatched junction bases numbered 6, after V lost 3 bases and J lost 1 base. Looked up from germline, CDR1 is MGHDK and CDR2 is SYGVNS. The CDR3 loop spans 15 amino acids. CDR3 protein: CASSDTGTASYEQYF. In DNA form, the CDR3 reads TGTGCCAGCAGTGATACCGGGACAGCTTCCTACGAGCAGTACTTC.

J is TRBJ1-4 and V is TRBV7-9; 9 bases are a match to TRBD1. Trimming at V came to 5 bases and at J to 2 bases, leaving 12 bases not matched to a gene. Germline CDR1 and CDR2: SEHNR and FQNEAQ (reference sequence). CDR3 length: 18 residues. The CDR3 reads CASSVRDRALPTNEKLFF. CDR3 coding DNA: TGTGCCAGCAGCGTCCGGGACAGGGCCCTCCCCACTAATGAAAAACTGTTTTTT.